A single sample gave rise to the 22 T cell receptor beta chains below, sequenced in a study of shared clonotypes between healthy human individuals. Assay used: immunoSEQ multiplex PCR; TCRdb lists only in-frame clones, some missing. The sample yields roughly 680,000 clones, roughly 72% seen once. Sequencing used memory CD4+ T cells sorted from blood. Subset noted: CD45RA-negative fraction. Receptors originate from a woman aged 25-40 years in good health.

The rearrangement uses TRBV2 and TRBJ2-1, with a tentative D call TRBD2 (5 bases). Germline CDR1 reads SNHLY; CDR2 reads FYNNEI. Trimming took 9 bases from V and 0 from J, leaving 12 bases between them. This CDR3 spans 14 amino acids. This CDR3 reads CARKRTVSYNEQFF. The DNA for the CDR3 is TGTGCCAGGAAAAGGACTGTCTCCTACAATGAGCAGTTCTTC.

The chain joins TRBV14 to TRBJ1-1; no reliable D call. V was trimmed by 4 bases and J by 4 bases, leaving 10 bases between them. The germline V gene has CDR1 SGHDN and CDR2 FVKESK. CDR3 length: 13 amino acids. CDR3 protein: CASSLSVGTEAFF. Written as DNA, the CDR3 is TGTGCCAGCAGCCTTTCCGTGGGCACTGAAGCTTTCTTT.

This chain connects TRBV7-3 to TRBJ2-3, with D possibly being TRBD2 (5 bases). The CDR3 is made up of 12 amino acids. V was shortened by 3 bases and J by 9 bases, with 10 bases between the two germline ends. From germline, CDR1 is SGHTA and CDR2 FQGTGA. The CDR3 coding sequence is TGTGCCAGCAGCTTTCCGGGATCCACGCAGTATTTT. Translated, it gives CASSFPGSTQYF.

This clone appeared a few times. The J gene is TRBJ2-5, the V gene TRBV30, with 8 nucleotides matching TRBD2. The DNA end favors TRBJ2-7, so the J call may be wrong. CDR3 size: 13 residues. In germline, CDR1 is GTSNPN, CDR2 SVGIG (reference sequence). The chain's CDR3 is CAWRREVFDEQYF. In DNA, the CDR3 is TGTGCCTGGAGGCGGGAGGTGTTCGACGAGCAGTACTTC.

This clone was counted once. This sequence joins TRBV19 and TRBJ2-5; TRBD2 aligns across 8 bases. Trimming cost V 9 bases and J 5 bases; bases outside gene matches: 11. The CDR3 length is 14 residues. CDR1 and CDR2 (germline): LNHDA, SQIVND (reference sequence). DNA of the CDR3: TGTGCCAGCGGCCAAGCGGGAGAGTGGGAGACCCAGTACTTC. This codes for CASGQAGEWETQYF.

This chain connects TRBV25-1 to TRBJ1-5, with D tentatively TRBD1 (5 bases). In germline, CDR1 is MGHDK, CDR2 SYGVNS. Trimming removed 1 base from V and 6 bases from J, with 22 bases in between. This CDR3 comprises 18 residues. CDR3 sequence: CASSEFITGGVSIQPQHF. The CDR3 coding sequence is TGTGCCAGCAGTGAATTCATTACCGGGGGAGTTTCCATTCAGCCCCAGCATTTT.

The chain links TRBV30 to TRBJ2-5; 7 bases are shared with TRBD1. V lost 0 bases to trimming and J lost 5 bases; unmatched junction nucleotides: 6. Germline lookup yields CDR1 GTSNPN and CDR2 SVGIG (reference sequence). CDR3 length: 14 residues. This CDR3 is CAWSVTGAFETQYF. The CDR3, as DNA: TGTGCCTGGAGTGTCACAGGGGCCTTCGAGACCCAGTACTTC.

This clone appeared a few times. The chain couples TRBV13 to TRBJ2-7, with TRBD2 identical over 10 bases. CDR3 length: 16 amino acids. V gave up 0 bases and J gave up 2 bases; unmatched junction bases: 4. The germline gives CDR1 PRHDT, CDR2 FYEKMQ (reference sequence). The CDR3 region is CASSLGLAGMAYEQYF. The CDR3 region has the DNA TGTGCCAGCAGCTTAGGACTAGCGGGGATGGCCTACGAGCAGTACTTC.

This chain connects TRBV2 to TRBJ1-5; the D gene is possibly TRBD1 (5 bases). CDR1 SNHLY and CDR2 FYNNEI come from the germline V gene. The CDR3 has 15 residues. The ends were cut back, 6 bases at V and 1 base at J, with 13 bases in the middle. The DNA for the CDR3 is TGTGCCAGCAGAGCACGGGGGTTCAGCAATCAGCCCCAGCATTTT. This encodes CASRARGFSNQPQHF.

The chain employs TRBV6-1 and TRBJ2-7; 15 bases agree with TRBD2. The CDR3 has 18 residues. J lost 5 bases, V lost 4 bases, and 12 bases had no gene match. Per the germline V gene, CDR1 is MNHNS and CDR2 is SASEGT. For the CDR3, the DNA is TGTGCCAGCAGTGTCGGACTAGCGGGAGGGGACTGGGGGAACGAGCAGTACTTC. Translated, it gives CASSVGLAGGDWGNEQYF.

In this sample, this clone turned up a few times. The rearrangement joins TRBV28 to TRBJ2-1, with D possibly being TRBD2 (6 bases). Germline CDR1 is MDHEN and CDR2 is SYDVKM. The CDR3 totals 13 residues. Trimming removed 7 bases from V and 9 bases from J, with 16 bases in between. The CDR3 here is CASKTGLNTEQFF. The CDR3, as DNA: TGTGCCAGCAAGACGGGACTCAACACTGAGCAGTTCTTC.

The J gene is TRBJ2-5, the V gene TRBV18; TRBD2 is a possible D gene (6 bases). Trimming cost V 6 bases and J 4 bases, with 18 bases left between them. The CDR3 is made up of 15 amino acids. Germline CDR1 reads KGHSH; CDR2 reads LQKENI. CDR3 protein: CASSQRGGGGETQYF. As DNA, the CDR3 is TGTGCCAGCTCCCAGAGGGGAGGAGGAGGAGAGACCCAGTACTTC.

This chain joins TRBV11-3 and TRBJ2-2, with 8 positions matching TRBD2. This CDR3 comprises 20 residues. V dropped 2 bases and J dropped 2; count of bases not matched to a gene: 16. Germline V gene sequence: CDR1 SGHNT, CDR2 YENEEA. This chain's CDR3 is CASSLWGLAGEKANTGELFF. DNA for the CDR3: TGTGCCAGCAGCTTATGGGGTCTAGCGGGCGAAAAGGCTAACACCGGGGAGCTGTTTTTT. Based on the CDR3 plus reference TRBV11-3 and TRBJ2-2, the full variable domain is EAGVVQSPRYKIIEKKQPVAFWCNPISGHNTLYWYLQNLGQGPELLIRYENEEAVDDSQLPKDRFSAERLKGVDSTLKIQPAELGDSAVYLCASSLWGLAGEKANTGELFFGEGSRLTVL.

This clone has a count of ten or more. Other DNA sequences within the sample encode an identical CDR3. V is TRBV10-3 and J is TRBJ2-3; TRBD1 matches 7 bases. V lost 4 bases and J lost 2; bases outside the gene matches: 3. The CDR3 runs 14 residues. Germline values: CDR1 ENHRY, CDR2 SYGVKD. The CDR3 region is CAISVGGSTDTQYF. The CDR3 DNA reads as TGTGCCATCAGTGTAGGGGGCTCCACAGATACGCAGTATTTT.

This clone was seen only once. V usage is TRBV7-8 and J usage is TRBJ1-1; TRBD1 might be the D (5 bases). Germline CDR1 SGHVS, CDR2 FQNEAQ. With 5 bases removed from V and 10 bases from J, the gap between germline ends came to 23 bases. This CDR3 has 15 residues. The CDR3 loop is CASSPTSSPGAGAFF. The CDR3 region has the DNA TGTGCCAGCAGCCCCACCTCTTCTCCCGGGGCCGGAGCTTTCTTT. The full variable domain, in which reference TRBV7-8 and TRBJ1-1 provide the parts outside the CDR3, is GAGVSQSPRYKVAKRGQDVALRCDPISGHVSLFWYQQALGQGPEFLTYFQNEAQLDKSGLPSDRFFAERPEGSVSTLKIQRTQQEDSAVYLCASSPTSSPGAGAFFGQGTRLTVV.

V and J are TRBV2 and TRBJ1-5; 8 nucleotides align to TRBD1. The CDR3 extends over 15 amino acids. V was clipped by 7 bases and J by 0 bases; unmatched bases: 5. Germline CDR1 SNHLY, CDR2 FYNNEI. As DNA, the CDR3 is TGTGCCAGCAAAGGACAGGGCACTAGCAATCAGCCCCAGCATTTT. Translation gives CASKGQGTSNQPQHF.

The chain links TRBV27 to TRBJ1-3; TRBD1 matches at 7 bases. The CDR3 sequence is 19 residues long. Trimming cost V 5 bases and J 8 bases; bases outside gene matches: 24. Germline CDR1 MNHEY, CDR2 SMNVEV (reference sequence). In DNA form, the CDR3 reads TGTGCCAGCAGTCCAACGGCAGGGGGGTCGTATTGGGGCGGATACACCATATATTTT. Translation gives CASSPTAGGSYWGGYTIYF.

The chain employs TRBV2 and TRBJ1-1; D is unresolved. The length of the CDR3 is 14 residues. CDR1 SNHLY and CDR2 FYNNEI come from the germline V gene. V was pared by 6 bases and J by 5 bases, with 16 bases between. The CDR3 region is CASRERQGGTEAFF. The CDR3 DNA sequence: TGTGCCAGCAGGGAGAGACAAGGTGGAACTGAAGCTTTCTTT.

The chain uses TRBV28 and TRBJ2-3, with D perhaps matching TRBD1 (5 bases). CDR1 is MDHEN, CDR2 SYDVKM, per germline. The CDR3 runs to 13 residues. Trimming shortened V by 6 bases and J by 3 bases, and 10 bases separated the two germline ends. CDR3 residues: CASRLQGTDTQYF. The CDR3, as DNA: TGTGCCAGCAGACTTCAGGGTACAGATACGCAGTATTTT.

The CDR3 loop reads CASSLELVKGNEQFF. CDR3 DNA sequence: TGTGCCAGCAGCTTAGAATTAGTGAAAGGGAATGAGCAGTTCTTC. This rearrangement joins TRBV7-9 to TRBJ2-1; D call uncertain. Germline assignment: CDR1 SEHNR and CDR2 FQNEAQ (reference sequence). The CDR3 is 15 residues long. Trimming removed 1 base from V and 7 bases from J, with 14 bases in between. Together with reference TRBV7-9 and TRBJ2-1, the CDR3 gives the full variable domain: DTGVSQNPRHKITKRGQNVTFRCDPISEHNRLYWYRQTLGQGPEFLTYFQNEAQLEKSRLLSDRFSAERPKGSFSTLEIQRTEQGDSAMYLCASSLELVKGNEQFFGPGTRLTVL.

The genes are TRBV7-2 and TRBJ1-6; perhaps TRBD1 as D (5 bases). Per the germline V gene, CDR1 is SGHTA and CDR2 is FQGNSA. Trimming removed 2 bases from V and 10 bases from J, with 12 bases in between. This CDR3 region has 14 residues. The CDR3 region is CASSLRGGGSPLHF. The CDR3 region has the DNA TGTGCCAGCAGCTTACGGGGTGGGGGGTCACCCCTCCACTTT. Based on the CDR3 plus reference TRBV7-2 and TRBJ1-6, the full variable domain is GAGVSQSPSNKVTEKGKDVELRCDPISGHTALYWYRQSLGQGLEFLIYFQGNSAPDKSGLPSDRFSAERTGGSVSTLTIQRTQQEDSAVYLCASSLRGGGSPLHFGNGTRLTVT.

V gene TRBV6-5 combines with J gene TRBJ2-7; possible D gene TRBD2, 7 bases. Germline CDR1 MNHEY, CDR2 SVGAGI. The V gene lost 6 bases and the J gene lost 3 bases, with 15 bases spanning the gap. The CDR3 is 14 amino acids. CDR3 in amino acids: CASRTQGTNYEQYF. Written as DNA, the CDR3 is TGTGCCAGCAGGACCCAGGGGACTAACTACGAGCAGTACTTC.